This T cell receptor beta chain is from a study of Graves' ophthalmopathy and Graves' hyperthyroidism. Enrollment excluded any patients with other autoimmune diseases, uncontrolled infections, pregnancy or lactation. As the starting material, 8 to 10 ml of fresh peripheral blood yielded the PBMCs. CDR3 regions of TCR beta were amplified from RNA transcripts. An opening RT-PCR round employed HTBI primers and preceded a second-round multiplex PCR. TCRdb re-called the multiplex PCR reads with MiXCR, one entry per CDR3 protein. Among 740,000 or so distinct CDR3 sequences listed, roughly 40% were seen once. V dropped 10 bases and J dropped 4; count of bases not matched to a gene: 6. The CDR3 contains 13 residues. The germline CDR1 and CDR2 sequences are MNHNS and SASEGT.

The chain links TRBV6-1 to TRBJ1-4, with 7 bases that match TRBD1. This TCR came from an adult man with Graves' ophthalmopathy. Sequencing was done on a sample of peripheral blood. The CDR3 region is CATWGQNNEKLFF. The DNA of the CDR3 is TGTGCCACCTGGGGACAGAATAATGAAAAACTGTTTTTT.